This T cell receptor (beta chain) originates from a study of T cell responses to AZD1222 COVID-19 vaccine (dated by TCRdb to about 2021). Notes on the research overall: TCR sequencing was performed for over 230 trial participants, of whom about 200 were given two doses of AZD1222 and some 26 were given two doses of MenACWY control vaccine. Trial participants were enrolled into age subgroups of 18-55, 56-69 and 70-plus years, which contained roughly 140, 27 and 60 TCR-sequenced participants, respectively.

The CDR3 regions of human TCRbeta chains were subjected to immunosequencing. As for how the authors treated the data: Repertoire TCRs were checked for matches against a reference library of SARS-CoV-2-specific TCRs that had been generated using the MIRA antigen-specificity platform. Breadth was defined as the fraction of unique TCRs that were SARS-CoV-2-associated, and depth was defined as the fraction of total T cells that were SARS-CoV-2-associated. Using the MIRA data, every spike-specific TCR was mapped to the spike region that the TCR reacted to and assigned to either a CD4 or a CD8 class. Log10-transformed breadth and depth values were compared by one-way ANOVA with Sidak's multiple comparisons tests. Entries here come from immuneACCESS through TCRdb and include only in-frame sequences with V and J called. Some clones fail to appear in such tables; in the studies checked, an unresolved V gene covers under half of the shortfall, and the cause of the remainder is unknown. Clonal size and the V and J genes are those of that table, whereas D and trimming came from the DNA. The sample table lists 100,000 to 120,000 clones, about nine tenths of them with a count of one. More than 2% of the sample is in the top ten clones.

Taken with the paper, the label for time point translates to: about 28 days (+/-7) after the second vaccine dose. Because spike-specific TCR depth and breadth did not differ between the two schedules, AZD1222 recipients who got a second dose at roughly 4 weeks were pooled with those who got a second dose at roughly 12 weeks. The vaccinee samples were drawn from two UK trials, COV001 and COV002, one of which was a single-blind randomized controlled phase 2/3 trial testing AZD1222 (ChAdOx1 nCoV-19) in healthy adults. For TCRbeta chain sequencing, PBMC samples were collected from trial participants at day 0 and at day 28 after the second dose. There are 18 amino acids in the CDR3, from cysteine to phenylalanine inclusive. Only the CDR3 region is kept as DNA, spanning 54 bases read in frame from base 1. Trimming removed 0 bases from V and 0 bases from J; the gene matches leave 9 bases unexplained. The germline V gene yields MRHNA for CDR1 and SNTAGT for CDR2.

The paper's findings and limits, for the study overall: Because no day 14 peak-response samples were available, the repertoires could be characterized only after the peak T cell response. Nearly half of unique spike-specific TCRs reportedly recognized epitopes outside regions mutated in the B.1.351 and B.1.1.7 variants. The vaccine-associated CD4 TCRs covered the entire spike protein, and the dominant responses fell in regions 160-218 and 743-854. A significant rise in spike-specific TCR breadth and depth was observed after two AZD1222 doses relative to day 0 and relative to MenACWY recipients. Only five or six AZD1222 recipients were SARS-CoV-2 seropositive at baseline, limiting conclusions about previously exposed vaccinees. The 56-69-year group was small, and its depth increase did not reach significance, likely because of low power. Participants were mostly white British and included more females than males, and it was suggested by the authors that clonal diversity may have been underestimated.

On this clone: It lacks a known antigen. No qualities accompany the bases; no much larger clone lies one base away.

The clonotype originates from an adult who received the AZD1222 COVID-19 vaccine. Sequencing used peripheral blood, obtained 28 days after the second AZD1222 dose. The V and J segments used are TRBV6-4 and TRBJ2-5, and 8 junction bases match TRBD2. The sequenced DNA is TGTGCCAGCAGTGACTCGACCCCCAAAGCGGGGGACCAAGAGACCCAGTACTTC. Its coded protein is CASSDSTPKAGDQETQYF.